This T cell receptor beta chain was profiled in a study of beta chain features in type 1 diabetes. Broader study findings: Among patients, naive, central memory and Treg TCRB repertoires appeared more similar than among healthy donors. More deletions and fewer insertions at VDJ junctions were found in patients with type 1 diabetes. A potential PCR bias toward shorter templates would be equal in patient and control samples. Shortening of TCRB CDR3s, moderate but significant, appeared in all four CD4+ subsets of Type 1 diabetes patients.

Of note for this clone: Its antigen is unknown.

Expressed TCRB transcripts were sequenced after all isolated RNA was converted to cDNA. Assay used: immunoSEQ multiplex PCR; TCRdb lists only in-frame clones, some missing. The sample yields 400,000 to 600,000 clones, around 28% seen once. The sequencing sample was made of naive CD4+ T cells from blood. This receptor was obtained from a young man in good health.

CDR3 DNA: TGTGCCAGCAGCTTAGCGCTGGGTAATACCTACGAGCAGTACTTC. Its translation is CASSLALGNTYEQYF. This rearrangement joins TRBV7-2 to TRBJ2-7; no clear D gene. Germline V gene data show CDR1 as SGHTA and CDR2 as FQGNSA. The CDR3 length is 15 residues. V was pared by 0 bases and J by 2 bases, with 11 bases between. Drawing the rest from reference TRBV7-2 and TRBJ2-7, the complete variable domain is GAGVSQSPSNKVTEKGKDVELRCDPISGHTALYWYRQSLGQGLEFLIYFQGNSAPDKSGLPSDRFSAERTGGSVSTLTIQRTQQEDSAVYLCASSLALGNTYEQYFGPGTRLTVT.